Sequencing of this TCR beta chain was carried out in a study of shared clonotypes between healthy human individuals (dated by TCRdb to the early 2020s). Background on the whole study: A couple of women and three men aged 18 to 49 years were included in the cohort. Libraries were prepared and TCR repertoires were sequenced by different laboratories using diverse techniques, in order to increase sequencing depth and limit assay-specific biases. To estimate repertoire size and how much clonotype sharing occurs between individuals, the study deeply sequenced the blood TCR repertoires of a handful of healthy adults. For each donor, CD4 naive and CD4 memory were each run on three plates, CD8 naive on two plates, and CD8 memory on one plate. Per donor, leukapheresis produced somewhere between about 0.94 and 8.9 billion PBMCs.

Trimming takes 0 bases off V and 1 base off J; junction bases not matched to a gene: 9. The CDR3, cysteine through phenylalanine, is 18 amino acids long. The CDR3 DNA has 54 bases and is translated from base 1. The germline V gene provides CDR1 SGHRS and CDR2 YFSETQ. Results and caveats for the whole study, not just this receptor: Clonotypes shared by all four sorted-subset donors showed higher generation probabilities than non-shared clonotypes. Rarefaction of sorted-subset datasets indicated incomplete sequencing despite the large sequencing depth. When several donors were compared, the shared fraction of clonotypes was around 5% for naive CD4, roughly 3.4% for naive CD8, roughly 2.5% for memory CD4, and roughly 0.43% for memory CD8. The small number of donors limited the genetic and exposure-history diversity represented. Based on pairwise subsampling, the degree of clonotype sharing among donors was expected to be affected by sequencing depth. Estimated clonotype richness was generally larger for naive than for memory subsets. Only blood was sampled, and tissue TCR repertoires likely differ from those in blood.

TCR CDR3 regions were amplified from genomic DNA by multiplex PCR using the deep immunoSEQ assay. Genomic DNA extracted from each cell subset was distributed evenly over all wells of several immunoSEQ 96-well plates, and each plate served as one replicate. For sorted subsets, 200 ng of genomic DNA, equivalent to around 31,000 T cell genomes, went into each replicate PCR. The purified libraries were quantified using a Qubit 3.0 fluorometer, sized with a Bioanalyzer 2100, and then quantified again using the KAPA Library Quantification kit. Each immunoSEQ 96-well plate was sequenced on its own single-read 150-cycle Illumina NextSeq 550 flow cell. From the authors' description of their analysis: Because only junctional sequences without quality scores were contained in the immunoSEQ output, filtering matching that applied to full-length reads could not be performed. Sequences were annotated with PyIR, a Python wrapper for IgBLAST v1.9, and V/J genes and CDR3 were assigned using IMGT germline references. Reads were removed for weak V/J assignments (E-value above 1e-6), missing CDR3, stop codons, out-of-frame junctions, or ambiguous translated residues. V3J clonotypes were defined as sequences sharing an identical inferred V gene, J gene, and CDR3 amino acid sequence. Percentage overlap between repertoires was computed as shared unique clonotypes divided by the size of the smaller repertoire. RTK rarefaction, the Chao1 estimator, and Recon v2.1 estimates of unobserved clonotypes were used to assess repertoire richness. Generation probabilities for all TCRbeta clonotypes obtained by the gDNA method from several donors were computed using OLGA. TCRdb holds this immuneACCESS table with in-frame rearrangements only. Some clones are missing; in checked studies, unresolved V genes explain under half, and the rest has no known cause. V, J and clone size derive from that table, while D and trimming were established from the DNA sequence. This sample holds 850,000 to 1,100,000 clones; 70% to 85% were observed only once. The top ten hold about 0.89% of the sample.

A note on this clone: Its antigen specificity is not known. Within one base of it there is no much larger clone, and no base qualities were kept.

Healthy HIV-negative adults with no recently reported acute infections or vaccinations were included as donors. Only Caucasian adults living in Nashville, Tennessee, USA were represented among the donors. CD4+ T cells were enriched by magnetic negative selection, after which naive cells were positively selected on CD45RA and the negative fraction was taken as the memory subset. After blood collection by leukapheresis, PBMCs were isolated using Ficoll-Histopaque density gradient centrifugation and then cryopreserved in the vapor phase of liquid nitrogen. Analytical flow cytometry was used to check the purity and quantity of each magnetically sorted T cell population. From each sorted fraction, genomic DNA was isolated and quantified by UV absorbance on a Nanodrop 2000c.

The chain is made from TRBV5-1 and TRBJ1-5; 8 bases in between match TRBD1. Sequencing used memory CD4+ T cells from PBMCs. Read against the paper, the sample's cell subset or site label means: CD45RA-negative fraction. The sequence was collected from a man younger than 35 in good health. Some clones in this sample may be carry-over from other donors' samples. DNA sequence: TGCGCCAGCAGCTTGGTACCCCGTCGACAGGGGAGCAATCAGCCCCAGCATTTT. It codes for CASSLVPRRQGSNQPQHF.